This T cell receptor (beta chain) was captured by sequencing in a study of blood T cell repertoires in COVID-19. Across the study: Spain, Italy and the United States supplied samples that represented acute and convalescent COVID-19. T cells, B-cell-depleted T cells, or PBMCs supplied cDNA or gDNA.

As handled by the study authors: By means of reference gene primer amplification, nucleated cell counts were estimated. The protocol was immunoSEQ multiplex PCR, while the TCRdb copy is restricted to in-frame clones and leaves out a portion. That table furnishes V, J and clone size, whereas the DNA furnished D and trimming. The data contain around 250,000 clones, 75% to 90% of them singletons. V dropped 0 bases and J dropped 5; count of bases not matched to a gene: 8. Germline assignment: CDR1 SGHRS and CDR2 YFSETQ. The length of the CDR3 is 16 residues. Input material: peripheral blood. This clonotype was sampled from a woman aged 40-49 years who had recovered from COVID-19. V gene TRBV5-1 combines with J gene TRBJ2-7, with 10 nucleotides matching TRBD1. The CDR3 protein is CASSLETRDRGNEQYF. The CDR3 region has the DNA TGCGCCAGCAGCTTGGAGACCCGGGACAGGGGTAACGAGCAGTACTTC.